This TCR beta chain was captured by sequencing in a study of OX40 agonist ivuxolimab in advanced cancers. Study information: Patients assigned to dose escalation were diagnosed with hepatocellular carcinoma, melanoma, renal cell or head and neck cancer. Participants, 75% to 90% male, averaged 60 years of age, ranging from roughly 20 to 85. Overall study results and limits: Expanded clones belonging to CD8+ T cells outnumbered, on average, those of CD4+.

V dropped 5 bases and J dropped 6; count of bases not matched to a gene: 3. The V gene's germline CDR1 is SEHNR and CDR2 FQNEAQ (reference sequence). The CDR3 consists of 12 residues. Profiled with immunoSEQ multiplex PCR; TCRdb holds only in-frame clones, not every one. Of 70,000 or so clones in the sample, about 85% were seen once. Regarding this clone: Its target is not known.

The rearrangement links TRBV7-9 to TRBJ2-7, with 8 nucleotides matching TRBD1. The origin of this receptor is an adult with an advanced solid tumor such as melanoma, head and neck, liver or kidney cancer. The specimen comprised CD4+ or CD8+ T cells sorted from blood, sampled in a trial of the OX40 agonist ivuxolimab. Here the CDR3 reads CASSPGTGEQYF. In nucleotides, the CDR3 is TGTGCCAGCAGCCCGGGGACAGGCGAGCAGTACTTC.